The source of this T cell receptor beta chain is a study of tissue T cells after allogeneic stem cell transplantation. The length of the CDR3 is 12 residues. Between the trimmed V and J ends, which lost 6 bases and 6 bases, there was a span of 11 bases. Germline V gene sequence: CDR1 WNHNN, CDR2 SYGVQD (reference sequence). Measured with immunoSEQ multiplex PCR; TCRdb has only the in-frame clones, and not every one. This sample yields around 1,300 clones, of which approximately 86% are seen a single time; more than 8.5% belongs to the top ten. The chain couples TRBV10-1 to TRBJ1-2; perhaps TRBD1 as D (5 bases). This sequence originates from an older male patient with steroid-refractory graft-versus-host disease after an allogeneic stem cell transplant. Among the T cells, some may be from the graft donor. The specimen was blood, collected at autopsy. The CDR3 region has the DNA TGCGCCAGCAGGGGGGGGTCGCATGGCTACACCTTC. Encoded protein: CASRGGSHGYTF.